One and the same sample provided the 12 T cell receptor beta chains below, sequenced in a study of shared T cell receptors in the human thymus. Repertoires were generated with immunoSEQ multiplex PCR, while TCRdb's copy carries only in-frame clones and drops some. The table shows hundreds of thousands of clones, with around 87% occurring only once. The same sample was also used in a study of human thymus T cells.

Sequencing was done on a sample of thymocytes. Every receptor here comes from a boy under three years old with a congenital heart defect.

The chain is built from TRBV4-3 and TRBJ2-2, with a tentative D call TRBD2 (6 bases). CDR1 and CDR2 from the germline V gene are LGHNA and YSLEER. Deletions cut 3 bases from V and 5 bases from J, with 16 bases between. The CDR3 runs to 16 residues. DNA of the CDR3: TGCGCCAGCAGCCAGCAGCGGGTCGGGTGGACCGGGGAGCTGTTTTTT. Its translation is CASSQQRVGWTGELFF.

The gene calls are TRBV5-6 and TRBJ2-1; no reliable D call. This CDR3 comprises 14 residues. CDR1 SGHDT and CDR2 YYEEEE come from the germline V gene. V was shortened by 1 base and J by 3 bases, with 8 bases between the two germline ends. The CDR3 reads CASSLWPGYNEQFF. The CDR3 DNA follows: TGTGCCAGCAGCTTGTGGCCGGGCTACAATGAGCAGTTCTTC. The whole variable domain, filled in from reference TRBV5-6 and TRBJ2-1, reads DAGVTQSPTHLIKTRGQQVTLRCSPKSGHDTVSWYQQALGQGPQFIFQYYEEEERQRGNFPDRFSGHQFPNYSSELNVNALLLGDSALYLCASSLWPGYNEQFFGPGTRLTVL.

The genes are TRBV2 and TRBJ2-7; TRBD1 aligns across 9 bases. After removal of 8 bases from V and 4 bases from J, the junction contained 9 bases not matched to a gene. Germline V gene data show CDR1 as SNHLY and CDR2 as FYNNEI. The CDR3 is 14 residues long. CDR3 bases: TGTGCCAGCCGGGGACAGGGAAATTCTTACGAGCAGTACTTC. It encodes CASRGQGNSYEQYF.

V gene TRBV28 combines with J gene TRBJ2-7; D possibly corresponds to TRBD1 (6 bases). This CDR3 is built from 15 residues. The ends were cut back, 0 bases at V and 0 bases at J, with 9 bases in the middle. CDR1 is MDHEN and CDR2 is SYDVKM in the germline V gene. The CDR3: CASSLCRGSSYEQYF. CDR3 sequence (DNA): TGTGCCAGCAGTTTATGCAGGGGAAGCTCCTACGAGCAGTACTTC. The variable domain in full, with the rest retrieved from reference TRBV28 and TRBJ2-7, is DVKVTQSSRYLVKRTGEKVFLECVQDMDHENMFWYRQDPGLGLRLIYFSYDVKMKEKGDIPEGYSVSREKKERFSLILESASTNQTSMYLCASSLCRGSSYEQYFGPGTRLTVT.

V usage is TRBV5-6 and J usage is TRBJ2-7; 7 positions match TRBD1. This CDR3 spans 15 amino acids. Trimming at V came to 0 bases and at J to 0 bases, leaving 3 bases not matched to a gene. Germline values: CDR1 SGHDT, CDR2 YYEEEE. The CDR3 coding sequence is TGTGCCAGCAGCTTGGCCCGGACAGGCTCCTACGAGCAGTACTTC. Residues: CASSLARTGSYEQYF. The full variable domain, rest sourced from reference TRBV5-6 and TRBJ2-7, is DAGVTQSPTHLIKTRGQQVTLRCSPKSGHDTVSWYQQALGQGPQFIFQYYEEEERQRGNFPDRFSGHQFPNYSSELNVNALLLGDSALYLCASSLARTGSYEQYFGPGTRLTVT.

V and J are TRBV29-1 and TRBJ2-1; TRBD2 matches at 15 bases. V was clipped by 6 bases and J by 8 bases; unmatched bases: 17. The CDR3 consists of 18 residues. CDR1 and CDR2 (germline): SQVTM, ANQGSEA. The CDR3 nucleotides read TGCAGCGTCTATCCCAGTCCGGGACTAGCGGGGGGTGGGGATGAGCAGTTCTTC. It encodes CSVYPSPGLAGGGDEQFF.

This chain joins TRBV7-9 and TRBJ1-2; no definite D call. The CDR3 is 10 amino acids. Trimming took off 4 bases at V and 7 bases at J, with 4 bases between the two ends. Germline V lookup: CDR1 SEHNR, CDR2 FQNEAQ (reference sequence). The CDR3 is CASSSLGYTF. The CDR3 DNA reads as TGTGCCAGCAGCTCCCTTGGCTACACCTTC.

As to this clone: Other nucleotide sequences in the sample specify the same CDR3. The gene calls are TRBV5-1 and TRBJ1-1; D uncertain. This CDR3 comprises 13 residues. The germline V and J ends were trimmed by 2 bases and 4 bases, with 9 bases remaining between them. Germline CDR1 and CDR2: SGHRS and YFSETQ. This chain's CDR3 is CASSLLRGTEAFF. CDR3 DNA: TGCGCCAGCAGCTTACTGCGTGGCACTGAAGCTTTCTTT. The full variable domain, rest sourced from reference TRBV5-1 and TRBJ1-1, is KAGVTQTPRYLIKTRGQQVTLSCSPISGHRSVSWYQQTPGQGLQFLFEYFSETQRNKGNFPGRFSGRQFSNSRSEMNVSTLELGDSALYLCASSLLRGTEAFFGQGTRLTVV.

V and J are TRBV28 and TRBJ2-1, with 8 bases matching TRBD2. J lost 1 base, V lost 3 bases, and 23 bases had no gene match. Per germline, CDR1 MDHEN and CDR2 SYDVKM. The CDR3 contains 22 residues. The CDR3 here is CASSLGRRGLAGPIRSYNEQFF. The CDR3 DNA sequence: TGTGCCAGCAGTTTGGGCAGACGAGGGCTAGCGGGTCCCATACGGTCCTACAATGAGCAGTTCTTC. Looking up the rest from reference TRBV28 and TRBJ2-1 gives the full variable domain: DVKVTQSSRYLVKRTGEKVFLECVQDMDHENMFWYRQDPGLGLRLIYFSYDVKMKEKGDIPEGYSVSREKKERFSLILESASTNQTSMYLCASSLGRRGLAGPIRSYNEQFFGPGTRLTVL.

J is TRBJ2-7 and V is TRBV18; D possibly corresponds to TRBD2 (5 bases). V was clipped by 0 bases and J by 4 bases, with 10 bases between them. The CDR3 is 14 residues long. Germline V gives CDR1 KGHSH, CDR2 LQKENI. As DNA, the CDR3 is TGTGCCAGCTCACCACCGGACGGGGATTACGAGCAGTACTTC. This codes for CASSPPDGDYEQYF.

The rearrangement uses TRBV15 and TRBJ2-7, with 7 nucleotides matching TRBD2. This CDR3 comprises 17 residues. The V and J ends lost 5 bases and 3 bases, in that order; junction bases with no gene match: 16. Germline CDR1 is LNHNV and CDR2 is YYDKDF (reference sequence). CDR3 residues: CATSSRGWRESGYEQYF. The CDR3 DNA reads TGTGCCACCAGCTCCCGTGGCTGGCGGGAGTCGGGCTACGAGCAGTACTTC.

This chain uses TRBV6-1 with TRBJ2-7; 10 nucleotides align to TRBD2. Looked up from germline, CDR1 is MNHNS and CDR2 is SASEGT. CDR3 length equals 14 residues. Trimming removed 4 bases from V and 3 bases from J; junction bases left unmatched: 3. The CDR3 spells CASSGWTSGYEQYF. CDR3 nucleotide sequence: TGTGCCAGCAGTGGCTGGACTAGCGGCTACGAGCAGTACTTC.